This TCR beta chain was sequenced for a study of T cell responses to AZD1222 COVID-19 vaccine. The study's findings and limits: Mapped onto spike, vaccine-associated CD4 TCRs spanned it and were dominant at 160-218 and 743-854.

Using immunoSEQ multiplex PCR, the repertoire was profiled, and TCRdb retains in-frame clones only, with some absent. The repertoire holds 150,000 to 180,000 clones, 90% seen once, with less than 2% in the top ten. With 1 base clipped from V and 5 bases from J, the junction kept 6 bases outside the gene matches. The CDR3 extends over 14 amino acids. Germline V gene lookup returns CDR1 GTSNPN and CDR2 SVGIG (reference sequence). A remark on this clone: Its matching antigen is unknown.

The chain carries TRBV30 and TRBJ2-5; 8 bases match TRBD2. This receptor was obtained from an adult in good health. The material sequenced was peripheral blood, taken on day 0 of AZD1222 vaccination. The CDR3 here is CAWSAGRARETQYF. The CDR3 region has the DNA TGTGCCTGGAGTGCCGGGAGGGCCAGGGAGACCCAGTACTTC.